This record looks at one T cell receptor beta chain sequence and its context. Its antigen remains unidentified. The data derive from a study of fetal regulatory T cell absence and autoimmunity. As for the study in general: IPEX patients had exocrine pancreas autoimmunity without clinical diabetes.

The assay was run at survey level. Using immunoSEQ multiplex PCR, the repertoire was profiled, and TCRdb retains in-frame clones only, with some absent. The table has about 46,000 clones, roughly 80% seen once. This CDR3 comprises 14 residues. The germline V gene encodes CDR1 SGHRS and CDR2 YFSETQ. V was pared by 3 bases and J by 2 bases, with 5 bases of the junction left unmatched. Study results and caveats: Broadly similar TRB gene family usage was seen in pancreas and cord blood.

This chain connects TRBV5-1 to TRBJ2-7; 7 bases agree with TRBD2. The source of this sequence is a newborn boy with IPEX syndrome. Sequenced: cord blood. CDR3 sequence (DNA): TGCGCCAGCAGCTCTAGCGGTACTCCCTACGAGCAGTACTTC. Translating it yields CASSSSGTPYEQYF.